This TCR beta chain was captured by sequencing in a study of T cell responses to AZD1222 COVID-19 vaccine. Whole-study findings and limits: Rises in breadth and depth of Spike-specific TCRs came after two AZD1222 doses. Donors in the cohort were predominantly white British and more often female, and clonal diversity was possibly underestimated.

Assay: immunoSEQ multiplex PCR; the TCRdb copy retains only in-frame clones and omits some. Its table records over 120,000 clones. From germline, CDR1 is MNHEY and CDR2 SMNVEV (reference sequence). Trimming took 6 bases from V and 9 from J, leaving 27 bases between them. CDR3 length: 18 residues. In the case of this clone: What it recognizes is unknown.

The receptor was derived from an adult in good health. Sequencing was done on a sample of peripheral blood. V and J are TRBV27 and TRBJ1-6, with D possibly TRBD1 on 6 matching bases. CDR3 DNA sequence: TGTGCCAGCAGCCCGATACCGCTTTACAGGGCGGTGGGTTCACCCCTCCACTTT. It translates to CASSPIPLYRAVGSPLHF.